This TCR beta chain stems from a study of cytomegalovirus exposure and HLA in healthy donors. Study-level points and caveats: Within an earlier analysis, most TCR beta V segments proved productive either about 90% or about 30% of the time.

Primers included in the PCR were 60 Vbeta and 13 Jbeta primers. Produced via immunoSEQ multiplex PCR; TCRdb's table is partial and in-frame only. The sample lists some 130,000 clones, over 60% occurring once. About this clone: Its antigen is unidentified.

The CDR3 runs 14 residues. Trimming cost V 6 bases and J 2 bases; bases outside gene matches: 4. Germline V gene data show CDR1 as MNHEY and CDR2 as SMNVEV (reference sequence). The TCR comes from a man younger than 40 in good health and CMV-seronegative. Sequencing was done on a sample of PBMCs. The chain uses TRBV27 and TRBJ2-7, with TRBD2 identical over 10 bases. In DNA, the CDR3 is TGTGCCAGCAGCGCCAGCGGGGGGGCCTACGAGCAGTACTTC. Translating it yields CASSASGGAYEQYF.